This entry features one TCR beta chain sequence. In the source study's methods: Estimated nucleated cell counts came from reference gene primer amplification. The repertoire was sequenced with immunoSEQ multiplex PCR; TCRdb's copy has only in-frame clones and lacks some. The V and J calls and clone size come from that table; D and trimming were worked out from the DNA. The sample lists under 300,000 clones, roughly 91% occurring once. The CDR3 sequence is 17 residues long. V trimming: 5 bases; J trimming: 7 bases; junction bases outside the gene matches: 14. Germline V gene data show CDR1 as SGHTA and CDR2 as FQGNSA. The data derive from a study of blood T cell repertoires in COVID-19. In the study overall: Acute and convalescent COVID-19 samples came from the United States, Italy and Spain. In each case, the material was cDNA or gDNA derived from T cells, B-cell-depleted T cells, or PBMCs.

This rearrangement joins TRBV7-2 to TRBJ2-5; 12 bases match TRBD2. Sequencing used peripheral blood. This receptor was obtained from a woman in her thirties or forties who had recovered from COVID-19. This CDR3 is CASSPTLAGGPVGTQYF. CDR3 DNA: TGTGCCAGCAGCCCGACGCTAGCGGGAGGGCCGGTGGGGACCCAGTACTTC.